This T cell receptor beta chain was retrieved from a study of T cells after yellow fever vaccination. Study at large: With SMART-Seq v4 Ultra Low Input, the fractions containing low cell numbers were prepared. Study conclusions and caveats: Reappearance after the booster was observed for most primary-vaccination clones (96% CD4, around 90% CD8).

TCRdb processed the 5' RACE reads anew with MiXCR; each CDR3 protein has one entry. The sample has under 200,000 distinct CDR3 sequences, around 7% seen once; the top ten hold around 2.3%. This clonotype was counted a few times. Its antigen is still unknown. The CDR3 covers 15 residues. The V end was cut by 5 bases, the J end by 0 bases, with 8 bases between. The V gene's germline CDR1 is ENHRY and CDR2 SYGVKD. The TCR was taken from a man in his late teens or twenties who received the YFV17D yellow fever vaccine. The chain links TRBV10-3 to TRBJ2-6, with unresolved D. The source was CD4+ T cells sorted from PBMCs, collected less than 6 days after the first yellow fever vaccination. The CDR3 DNA sequence: TGTGCCATCAGTTATTCTGGCTCTGGGGCCAACGTCCTGACTTTC. It translates to CAISYSGSGANVLTF.